This TCR beta chain was recorded in a study of identical twins. Germline trimming cut 1 base from V and 7 bases from J; bases unmatched to any gene: 11. This CDR3 has 17 residues. Whole-study results and caveats: Among beta out-of-frame sequences, excess sharing between twins appeared weaker. It was cross-sectional statistical analysis, not following the same donors, that the conclusions relied on. It was out-of-frame TCR alpha sharing in monozygotic twins that models underestimated. Out-of-frame alpha sequences shared between twins exhibited an excess of low generation probability.

A single record per CDR3 protein comes from TCRdb applying MiXCR to the 5' RACE reads. The profile shows 1.5 million to 2 million distinct CDR3 sequences, about 32% of them singletons. As concerns this clonotype: Its antigen is not known.

The J gene is TRBJ2-7, the V gene TRBV12-3 or TRBV12-4, with TRBD2 identical over 12 bases. The sample consisted of cord blood. This clonotype was obtained from a newborn girl in good health. In DNA form, the CDR3 reads TGTGCCAGCAGTTTAGGACTAGCGGGAGCTACCTACAATGAGCAGTACTTC. This gives the protein CASSLGLAGATYNEQYF.